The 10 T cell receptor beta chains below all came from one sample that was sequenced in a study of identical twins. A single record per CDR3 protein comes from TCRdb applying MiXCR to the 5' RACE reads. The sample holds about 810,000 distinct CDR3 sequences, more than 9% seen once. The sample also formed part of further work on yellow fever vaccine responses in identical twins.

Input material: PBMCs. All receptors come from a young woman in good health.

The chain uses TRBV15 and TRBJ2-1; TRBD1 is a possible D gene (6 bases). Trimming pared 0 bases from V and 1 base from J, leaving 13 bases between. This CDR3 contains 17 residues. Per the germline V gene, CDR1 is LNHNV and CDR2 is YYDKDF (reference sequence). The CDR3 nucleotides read TGTGCCACCAGCAGAGATTCAGGGGTTGATTCCTACAATGAGCAGTTCTTC. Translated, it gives CATSRDSGVDSYNEQFF. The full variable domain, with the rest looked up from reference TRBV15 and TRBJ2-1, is DAMVIQNPRYQVTQFGKPVTLSCSQTLNHNVMYWYQQKSSQAPKLLFHYYDKDFNNEADTPDNFQSRRPNTSFCFLDIRSPGLGDTAMYLCATSRDSGVDSYNEQFFGPGTRLTVL.

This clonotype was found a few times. The CDR3 loop is CASSLGDSKNTEAFF. The CDR3 coding sequence is TGCGCCAGCAGCTTGGGGGACAGCAAGAACACTGAAGCTTTCTTT. This chain connects TRBV5-1 to TRBJ1-1, with 7 bases aligning to TRBD1. Germline V gives CDR1 SGHRS, CDR2 YFSETQ. The CDR3 is 15 amino acids. V was clipped by 0 bases and J by 1 base; unmatched bases: 3.

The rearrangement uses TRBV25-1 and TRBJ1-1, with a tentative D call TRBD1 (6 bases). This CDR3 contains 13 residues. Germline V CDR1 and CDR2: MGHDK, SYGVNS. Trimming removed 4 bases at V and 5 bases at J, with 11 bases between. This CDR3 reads CASSGLGATEAFF. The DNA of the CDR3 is TGTGCCAGCAGTGGACTGGGGGCGACTGAAGCTTTCTTT. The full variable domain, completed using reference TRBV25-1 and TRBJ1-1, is EADIYQTPRYLVIGTGKKITLECSQTMGHDKMYWYQQDPGMELHLIHYSYGVNSTEKGDLSSESTVSRIRTEHFPLTLESARPSHTSQYLCASSGLGATEAFFGQGTRLTVV.

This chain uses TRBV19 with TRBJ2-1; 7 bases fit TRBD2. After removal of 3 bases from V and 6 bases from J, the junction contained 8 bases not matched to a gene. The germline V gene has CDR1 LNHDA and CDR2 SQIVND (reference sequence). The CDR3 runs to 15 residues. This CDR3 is CASSILGTSANEQFF. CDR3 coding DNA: TGTGCCAGTAGTATCCTGGGAACTAGCGCCAATGAGCAGTTCTTC. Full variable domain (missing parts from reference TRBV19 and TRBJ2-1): DGGITQSPKYLFRKEGQNVTLSCEQNLNHDAMYWYRQDPGQGLRLIYYSQIVNDFQKGDIAEGYSVSREKKESFPLTVTSAQKNPTAFYLCASSILGTSANEQFFGPGTRLTVL.

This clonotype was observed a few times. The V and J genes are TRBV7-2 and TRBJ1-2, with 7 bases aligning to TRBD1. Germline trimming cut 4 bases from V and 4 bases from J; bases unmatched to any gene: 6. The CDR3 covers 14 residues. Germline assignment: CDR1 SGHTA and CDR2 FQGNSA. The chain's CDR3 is CASSYLEGAYGYTF. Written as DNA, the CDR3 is TGTGCCAGCAGCTATTTGGAGGGGGCCTATGGCTACACCTTC.

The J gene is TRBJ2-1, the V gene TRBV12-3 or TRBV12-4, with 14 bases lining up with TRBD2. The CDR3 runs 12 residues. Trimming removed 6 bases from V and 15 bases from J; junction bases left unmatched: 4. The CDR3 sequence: CASSPTSGRGFF. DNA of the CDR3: TGTGCCAGCAGCCCGACTAGCGGGAGGGGGTTCTTC.

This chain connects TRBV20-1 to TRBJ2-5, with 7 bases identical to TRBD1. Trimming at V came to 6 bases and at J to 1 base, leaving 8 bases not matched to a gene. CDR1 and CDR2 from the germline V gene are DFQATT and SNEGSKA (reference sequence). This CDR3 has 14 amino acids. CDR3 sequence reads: CSALKQGSQETQYF. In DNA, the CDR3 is TGCAGTGCCCTAAAACAGGGGAGCCAAGAGACCCAGTACTTC.

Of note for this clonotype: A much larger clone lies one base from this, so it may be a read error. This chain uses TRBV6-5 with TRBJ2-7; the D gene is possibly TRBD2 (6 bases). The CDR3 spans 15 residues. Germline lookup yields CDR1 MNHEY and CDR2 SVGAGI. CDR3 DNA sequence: TGTGCCGGCAGTTACTTGGAGGGAGGCCCCTACGAGCAGTACTTC. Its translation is CAGSYLEGGPYEQYF.

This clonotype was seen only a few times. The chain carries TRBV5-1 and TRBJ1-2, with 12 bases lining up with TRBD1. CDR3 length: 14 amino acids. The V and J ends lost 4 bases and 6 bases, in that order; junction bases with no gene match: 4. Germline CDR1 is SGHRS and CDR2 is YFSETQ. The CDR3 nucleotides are TGCGCCAGCAGCCGGGGACAGGGGGCGGATGGCTACACCTTC. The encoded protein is CASSRGQGADGYTF.

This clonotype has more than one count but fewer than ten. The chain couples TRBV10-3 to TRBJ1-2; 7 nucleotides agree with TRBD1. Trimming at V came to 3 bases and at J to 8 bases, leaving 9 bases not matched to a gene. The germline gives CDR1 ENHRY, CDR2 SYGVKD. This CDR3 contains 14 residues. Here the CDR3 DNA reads TGTGCCATCAGTGATATCCTCAGGGGGTACGGCTACACCTTC. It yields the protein CAISDILRGYGYTF.